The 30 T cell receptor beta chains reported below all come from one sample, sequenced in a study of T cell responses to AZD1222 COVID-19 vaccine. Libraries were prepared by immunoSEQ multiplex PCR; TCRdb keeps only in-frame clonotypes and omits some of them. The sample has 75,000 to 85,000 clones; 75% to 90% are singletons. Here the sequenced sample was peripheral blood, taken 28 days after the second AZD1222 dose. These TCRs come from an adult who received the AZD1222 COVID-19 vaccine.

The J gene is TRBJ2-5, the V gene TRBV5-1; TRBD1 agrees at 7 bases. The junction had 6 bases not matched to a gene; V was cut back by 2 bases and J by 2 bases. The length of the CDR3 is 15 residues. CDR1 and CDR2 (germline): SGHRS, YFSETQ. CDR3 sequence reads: CASSFLGTEQETQYF. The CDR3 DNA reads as TGCGCCAGCAGCTTTTTAGGGACAGAACAAGAGACCCAGTACTTC.

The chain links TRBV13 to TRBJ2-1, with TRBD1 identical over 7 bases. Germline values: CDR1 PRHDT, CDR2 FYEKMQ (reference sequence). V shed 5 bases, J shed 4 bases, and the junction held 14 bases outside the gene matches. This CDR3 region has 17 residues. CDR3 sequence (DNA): TGTGCCAGCAGCGAAATCGGGACAGCGTGGCTTTACAATGAGCAGTTCTTC. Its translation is CASSEIGTAWLYNEQFF.

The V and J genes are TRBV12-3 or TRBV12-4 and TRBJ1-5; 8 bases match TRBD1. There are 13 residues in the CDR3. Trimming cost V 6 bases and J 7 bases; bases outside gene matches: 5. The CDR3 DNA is TGTGCCAGCAGAGGACAGGGCGACCAGCCCCAGCATTTT. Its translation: CASRGQGDQPQHF.

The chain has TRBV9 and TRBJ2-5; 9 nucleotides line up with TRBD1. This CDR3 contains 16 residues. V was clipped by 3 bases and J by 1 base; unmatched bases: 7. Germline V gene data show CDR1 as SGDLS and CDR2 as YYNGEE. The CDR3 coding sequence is TGTGCCAGCAGCGACCGGGACAGGGTGGCCCAAGAGACCCAGTACTTC. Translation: CASSDRDRVAQETQYF.

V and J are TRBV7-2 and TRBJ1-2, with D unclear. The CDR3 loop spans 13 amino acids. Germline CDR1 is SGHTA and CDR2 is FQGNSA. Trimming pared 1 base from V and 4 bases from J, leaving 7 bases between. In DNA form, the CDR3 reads TGTGCCAGCAGCTTAGGGACCGGCTATGGCTACACCTTC. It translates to CASSLGTGYGYTF.

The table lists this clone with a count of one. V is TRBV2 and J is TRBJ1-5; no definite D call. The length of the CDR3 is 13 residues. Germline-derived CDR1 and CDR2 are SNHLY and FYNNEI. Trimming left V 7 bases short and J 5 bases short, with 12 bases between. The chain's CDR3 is CASTKNAYQPQHF. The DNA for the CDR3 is TGTGCCAGCACCAAGAACGCTTATCAGCCCCAGCATTTT.

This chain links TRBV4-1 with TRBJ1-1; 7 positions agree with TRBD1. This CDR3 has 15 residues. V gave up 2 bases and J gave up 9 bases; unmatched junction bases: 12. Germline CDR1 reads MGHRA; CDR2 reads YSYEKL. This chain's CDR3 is CASSQHEVGTAKAFF. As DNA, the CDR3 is TGCGCCAGCAGCCAACACGAAGTCGGGACAGCTAAAGCTTTCTTT.

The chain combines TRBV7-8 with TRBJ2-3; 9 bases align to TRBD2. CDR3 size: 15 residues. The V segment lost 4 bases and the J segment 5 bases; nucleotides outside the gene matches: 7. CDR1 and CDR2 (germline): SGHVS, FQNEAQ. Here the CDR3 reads CASSSSSGAGDTQYF. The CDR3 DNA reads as TGTGCCAGCAGCTCGTCTAGCGGGGCAGGAGATACGCAGTATTTT.

CDR3 nucleotide sequence: TGTGCCAGTCATCATCCTGTGGGCCAGGGATACGAAAAACTGTTTTTT. It specifies CASHHPVGQGYEKLFF. V and J are TRBV19 and TRBJ1-4; tentatively, D is TRBD1 (5 bases). V was trimmed by 8 bases and J by 8 bases, leaving 24 bases between them. Germline V gives CDR1 LNHDA, CDR2 SQIVND (reference sequence). The CDR3 is made up of 16 amino acids. The variable domain in full, with the rest retrieved from reference TRBV19 and TRBJ1-4, is DGGITQSPKYLFRKEGQNVTLSCEQNLNHDAMYWYRQDPGQGLRLIYYSQIVNDFQKGDIAEGYSVSREKKESFPLTVTSAQKNPTAFYLCASHHPVGQGYEKLFFGSGTQLSVL.

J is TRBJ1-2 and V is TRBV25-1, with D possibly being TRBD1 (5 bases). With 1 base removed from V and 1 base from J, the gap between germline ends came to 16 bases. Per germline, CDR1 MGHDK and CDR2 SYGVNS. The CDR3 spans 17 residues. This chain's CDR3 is CASSELGTGGNNYGYTF. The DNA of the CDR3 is TGTGCCAGCAGTGAATTAGGGACGGGCGGTAATAACTATGGCTACACCTTC.

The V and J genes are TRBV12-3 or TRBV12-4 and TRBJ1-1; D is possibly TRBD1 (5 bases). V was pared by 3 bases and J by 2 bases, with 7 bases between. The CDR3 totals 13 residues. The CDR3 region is CASSFGANTEAFF. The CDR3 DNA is TGTGCCAGCAGTTTCGGGGCAAACACTGAAGCTTTCTTT.

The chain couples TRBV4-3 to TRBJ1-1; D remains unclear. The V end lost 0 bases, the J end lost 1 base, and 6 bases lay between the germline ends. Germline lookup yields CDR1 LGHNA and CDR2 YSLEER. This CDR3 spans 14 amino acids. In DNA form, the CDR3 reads TGCGCCAGCAGCCAAGAACGACAGAACACTGAAGCTTTCTTT. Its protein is CASSQERQNTEAFF.

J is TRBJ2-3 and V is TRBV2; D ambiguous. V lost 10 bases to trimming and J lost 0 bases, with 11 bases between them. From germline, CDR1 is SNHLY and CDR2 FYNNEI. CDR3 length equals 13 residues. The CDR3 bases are TGTGCCACCCGGCCGCGGAGCACAGATACGCAGTATTTT. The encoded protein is CATRPRSTDTQYF. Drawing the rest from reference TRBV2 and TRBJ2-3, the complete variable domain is EPEVTQTPSHQVTQMGQEVILRCVPISNHLYFYWYRQILGQKVEFLVSFYNNEISEKSEIFDDQFSVERPDGSNFTLKIRSTKLEDSAMYFCATRPRSTDTQYFGPGTRLTVL.

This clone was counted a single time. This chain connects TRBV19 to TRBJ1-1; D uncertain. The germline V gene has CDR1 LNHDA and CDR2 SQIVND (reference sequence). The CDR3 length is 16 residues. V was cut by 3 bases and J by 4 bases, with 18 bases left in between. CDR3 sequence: CASSITPLLVPTEAFF. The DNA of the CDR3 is TGTGCCAGTAGTATTACCCCGCTATTGGTCCCCACTGAAGCTTTCTTT.

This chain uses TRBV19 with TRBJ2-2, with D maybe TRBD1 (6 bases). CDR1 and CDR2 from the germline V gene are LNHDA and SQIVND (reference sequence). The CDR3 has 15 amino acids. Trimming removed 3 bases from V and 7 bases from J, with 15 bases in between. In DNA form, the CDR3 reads TGTGCCAGTAGTATGGACAGCCCTATCGGCGGGGAGCTGTTTTTT. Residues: CASSMDSPIGGELFF.

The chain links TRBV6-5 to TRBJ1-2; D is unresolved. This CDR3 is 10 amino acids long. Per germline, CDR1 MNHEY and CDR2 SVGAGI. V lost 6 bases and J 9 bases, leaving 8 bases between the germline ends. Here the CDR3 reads CASSTRSYTF. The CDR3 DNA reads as TGTGCCAGCAGCACACGGAGCTACACCTTC.

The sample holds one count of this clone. This chain's CDR3 is CASSQLRDSPYEQYF. Here the CDR3 DNA reads TGTGCCAGCAGTCAACTCCGGGACAGCCCCTACGAGCAGTACTTC. This chain links TRBV27 with TRBJ2-7; 7 bases are a match to TRBD1. Trimming took 5 bases from V and 2 from J; bases not matched to a gene: 9. The CDR3 consists of 15 residues. Germline CDR1 reads MNHEY; CDR2 reads SMNVEV (reference sequence).

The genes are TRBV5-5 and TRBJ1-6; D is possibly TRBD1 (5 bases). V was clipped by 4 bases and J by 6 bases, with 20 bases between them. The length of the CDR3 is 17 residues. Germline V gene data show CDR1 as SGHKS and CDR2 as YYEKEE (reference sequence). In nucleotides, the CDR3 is TGTGCCAGCAGCGTTCAACCTACGGGGCCCTTTAATTCACCCCTCCACTTT. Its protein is CASSVQPTGPFNSPLHF. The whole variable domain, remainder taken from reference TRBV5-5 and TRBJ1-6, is DAGVTQSPTHLIKTRGQQVTLRCSPISGHKSVSWYQQVLGQGPQFIFQYYEKEERGRGNFPDRFSARQFPNYSSELNVNALLLGDSALYLCASSVQPTGPFNSPLHFGNGTRLTVT.

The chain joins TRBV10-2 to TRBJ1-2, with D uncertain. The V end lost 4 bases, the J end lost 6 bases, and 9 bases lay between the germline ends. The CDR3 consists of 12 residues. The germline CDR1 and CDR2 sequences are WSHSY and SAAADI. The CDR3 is CASSAGANGYTF. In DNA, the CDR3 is TGCGCCAGCAGTGCAGGAGCGAATGGCTACACCTTC.

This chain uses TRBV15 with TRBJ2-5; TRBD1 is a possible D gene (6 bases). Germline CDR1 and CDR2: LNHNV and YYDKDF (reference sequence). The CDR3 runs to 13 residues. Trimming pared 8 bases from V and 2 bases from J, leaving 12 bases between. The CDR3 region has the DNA TGTGCCACCCACAAGGGGGATCAAGAGACCCAGTACTTC. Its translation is CATHKGDQETQYF.

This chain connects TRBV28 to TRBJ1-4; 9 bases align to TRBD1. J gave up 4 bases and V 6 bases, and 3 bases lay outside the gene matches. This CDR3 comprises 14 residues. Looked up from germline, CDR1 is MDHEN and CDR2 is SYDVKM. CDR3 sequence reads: CASSTGGSNEKLFF. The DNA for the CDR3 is TGTGCCAGCAGCACAGGGGGCAGTAATGAAAAACTGTTTTTT.

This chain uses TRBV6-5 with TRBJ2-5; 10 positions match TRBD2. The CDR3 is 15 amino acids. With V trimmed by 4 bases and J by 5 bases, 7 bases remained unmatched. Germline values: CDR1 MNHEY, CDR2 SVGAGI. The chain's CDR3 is CASSSQAGGLETQYF. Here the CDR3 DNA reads TGTGCCAGCAGTTCCCAAGCGGGGGGGCTGGAGACCCAGTACTTC.

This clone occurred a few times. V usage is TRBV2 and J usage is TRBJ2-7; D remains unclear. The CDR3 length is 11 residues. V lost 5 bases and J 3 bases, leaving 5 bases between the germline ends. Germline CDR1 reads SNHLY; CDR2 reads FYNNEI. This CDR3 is CASSPLYEQYF. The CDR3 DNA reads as TGTGCCAGCAGTCCTCTCTACGAGCAGTACTTC.

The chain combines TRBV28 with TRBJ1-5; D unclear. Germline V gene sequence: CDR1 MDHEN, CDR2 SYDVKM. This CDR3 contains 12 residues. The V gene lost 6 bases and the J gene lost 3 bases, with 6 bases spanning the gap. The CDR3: CASRQLNQPQHF. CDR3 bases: TGTGCCAGCAGACAGCTCAATCAGCCCCAGCATTTT.

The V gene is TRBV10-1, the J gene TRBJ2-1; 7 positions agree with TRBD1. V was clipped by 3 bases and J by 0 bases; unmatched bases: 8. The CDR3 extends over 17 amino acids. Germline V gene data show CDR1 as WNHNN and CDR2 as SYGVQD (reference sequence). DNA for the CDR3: TGCGCCAGCAGTGAACTGACAGGGCCGAGCTCCTACAATGAGCAGTTCTTC. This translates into CASSELTGPSSYNEQFF.

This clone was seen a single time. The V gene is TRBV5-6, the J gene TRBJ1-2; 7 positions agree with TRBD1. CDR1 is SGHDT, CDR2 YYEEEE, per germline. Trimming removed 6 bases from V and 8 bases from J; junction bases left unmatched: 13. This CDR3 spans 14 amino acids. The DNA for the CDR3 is TGTGCCAGCACGCGTCCAGGGGGGTCGGGAGGCTACACCTTC. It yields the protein CASTRPGGSGGYTF.

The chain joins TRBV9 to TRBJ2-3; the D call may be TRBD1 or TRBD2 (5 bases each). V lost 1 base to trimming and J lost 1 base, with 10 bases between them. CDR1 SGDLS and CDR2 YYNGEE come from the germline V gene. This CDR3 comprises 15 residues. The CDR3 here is CASSVQVGGTDTQYF. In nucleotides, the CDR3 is TGTGCCAGCAGCGTACAAGTGGGGGGCACAGATACGCAGTATTTT.

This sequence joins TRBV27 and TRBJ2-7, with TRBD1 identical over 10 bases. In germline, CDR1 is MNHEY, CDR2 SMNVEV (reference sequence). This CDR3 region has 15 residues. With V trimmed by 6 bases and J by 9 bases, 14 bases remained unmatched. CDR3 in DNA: TGTGCCAGCAGCCGGGACAGGGGACGGAGTATGTCGCAGTACTTC. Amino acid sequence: CASSRDRGRSMSQYF.

The CDR3 DNA reads as TGTGCCAGCACAACCCTCCGGGGGGGCCTCGGTGAGCAGTTCTTC. Amino acid sequence: CASTTLRGGLGEQFF. The chain is built from TRBV27 and TRBJ2-1, with 8 bases that match TRBD2. This CDR3 contains 15 residues. V lost 7 bases, J lost 9 bases, and 14 bases stayed unmatched. Germline V gives CDR1 MNHEY, CDR2 SMNVEV (reference sequence).

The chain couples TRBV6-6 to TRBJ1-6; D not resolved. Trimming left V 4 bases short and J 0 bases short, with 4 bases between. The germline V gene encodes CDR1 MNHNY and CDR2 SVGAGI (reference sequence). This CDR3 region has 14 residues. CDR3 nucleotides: TGTGCCAGCAGTTGGGACTCCTATAATTCACCCCTCCACTTT. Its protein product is CASSWDSYNSPLHF.